This passage covers 17 T cell receptor beta chains from one sample sequenced in a study of blood T cell repertoires in COVID-19. Assay used: immunoSEQ multiplex PCR; TCRdb lists only in-frame clones, some missing. Among 260,000 or so clones listed, approximately 89% were seen once. What was sequenced was PBMCs or T cells enriched from blood (not recorded which). The receptors come from a woman in her forties with acute COVID-19.

The V and J genes are TRBV10-3 and TRBJ2-1; 9 nucleotides agree with TRBD2. The CDR3 runs to 15 residues. With V trimmed by 5 bases and J by 0 bases, 2 bases remained unmatched. Germline V lookup: CDR1 ENHRY, CDR2 SYGVKD. As DNA, the CDR3 is TGTGCCATCAGTCGTAGCGGGAGCTCCTACAATGAGCAGTTCTTC. Residues: CAISRSGSSYNEQFF.

The chain has TRBV4-3 and TRBJ1-3, with D maybe TRBD1 (5 bases). V was pared by 1 base and J by 0 bases, with 16 bases between. Per the germline V gene, CDR1 is LGHNA and CDR2 is YSLEER. CDR3 length: 18 residues. The CDR3 spells CASSQVTGTRVSGNTIYF. The CDR3 DNA is TGCGCCAGCAGCCAAGTAACCGGGACTCGAGTCTCTGGAAACACCATATATTTT.

With regard to this clone: Within the sample, other DNA sequences also encode this same CDR3. The chain uses TRBV7-9 and TRBJ1-2, with TRBD1 as a possible D gene (5 bases). The CDR3 runs 13 residues. Trimming took off 1 base at V and 4 bases at J, with 7 bases between the two ends. Germline V gene sequence: CDR1 SEHNR, CDR2 FQNEAQ (reference sequence). The CDR3 DNA reads TGTGCCAGCAGCTTAGGGGGGGTCTATGGCTACACCTTC. This translates into CASSLGGVYGYTF.

This sequence joins TRBV7-9 and TRBJ2-1; a possible D gene is TRBD2 (6 bases). Germline V gene data show CDR1 as SEHNR and CDR2 as FQNEAQ (reference sequence). The V gene lost 5 bases and the J gene lost 6 bases, with 14 bases spanning the gap. The CDR3 extends over 14 amino acids. The CDR3: CASSHGAGPNEQFF. CDR3 bases: TGTGCCAGCAGCCATGGTGCGGGACCCAATGAGCAGTTCTTC.

The rearrangement links TRBV5-6 to TRBJ1-6; 7 bases are shared with TRBD1. The CDR3 is made up of 17 amino acids. CDR1 is SGHDT and CDR2 is YYEEEE in the germline V gene. V was pared by 4 bases and J by 0 bases, with 7 bases of the junction left unmatched. The CDR3 DNA is TGTGCCAGCAGCCCACGACAGGGAGCCTCCTATAATTCACCCCTCCACTTT. Protein sequence: CASSPRQGASYNSPLHF.

This clone was seen once. This sequence joins TRBV12-3 or TRBV12-4 and TRBJ1-1; 7 bases align to TRBD1. V dropped 8 bases and J dropped 6; count of bases not matched to a gene: 6. The CDR3 extends over 12 amino acids. The CDR3 is CASWNRGAEAFF. CDR3 in DNA: TGTGCCAGCTGGAACAGGGGCGCTGAAGCTTTCTTT.

V is TRBV6-2 or TRBV6-3 and J is TRBJ1-5, with 7 bases matching TRBD1. V shed 4 bases, J shed 7 bases, and the junction held 7 bases outside the gene matches. The CDR3 runs 14 residues. Germline V gene data show CDR1 as MNHEY and CDR2 as SVGEGT. CDR3 DNA sequence: TGTGCCAGCAGTTCACAGACAGGGTACCAGCCCCAGCATTTT. It encodes CASSSQTGYQPQHF.

Notes on this clone: At the DNA level, this CDR3 is encoded by other sequences in the same sample as well. The chain joins TRBV11-3 to TRBJ2-1; 9 bases align to TRBD1. CDR1 is SGHNT and CDR2 is YENEEA in the germline V gene. The CDR3 is 15 amino acids. V was clipped by 4 bases and J by 3 bases; unmatched bases: 4. In nucleotides, the CDR3 is TGTGCCAGCAGCTCCGGGACAGGGAACTACAATGAGCAGTTCTTC. The encoded protein is CASSSGTGNYNEQFF.

The chain combines TRBV25-1 with TRBJ1-2, with 10 nucleotides matching TRBD1. CDR1 and CDR2 from the germline V gene are MGHDK and SYGVNS. The CDR3 is made up of 16 amino acids. The junction had 9 bases not matched to a gene; V was cut back by 3 bases and J by 5 bases. In DNA form, the CDR3 reads TGTGCCAGCAGTGAGCGGGACAGGGGCCGAATTTATGGCTACACCTTC. Translated, it gives CASSERDRGRIYGYTF.

J is TRBJ2-1 and V is TRBV27, with D uncertain. CDR3 size: 17 residues. The V gene's germline CDR1 is MNHEY and CDR2 SMNVEV (reference sequence). V was clipped by 2 bases and J by 0 bases, with 14 bases between them. The CDR3 sequence is CASSLGVRQSSYNEQFF. DNA for the CDR3: TGTGCCAGCAGTTTAGGAGTACGCCAAAGCTCCTACAATGAGCAGTTCTTC.

V and J are TRBV4-1 and TRBJ2-3; 7 bases are shared with TRBD2. J gave up 5 bases and V 1 base, and 12 bases lay outside the gene matches. CDR1 and CDR2 from the germline V gene are MGHRA and YSYEKL. The CDR3 extends over 17 amino acids. The DNA of the CDR3 is TGCGCCAGCAGCCAAGGGCTCGGGCGGGAGAGGGGAGATACGCAGTATTTT. Translating it yields CASSQGLGRERGDTQYF.

This sequence joins TRBV4-1 and TRBJ2-3; 13 bases are a match to TRBD2. V lost 4 bases and J lost 3; bases outside the gene matches: 7. There are 17 residues in the CDR3. Germline lookup yields CDR1 MGHRA and CDR2 YSYEKL. The CDR3: CASSRGWTSGRTDTQYF. In nucleotides, the CDR3 is TGCGCCAGCAGCCGCGGCTGGACTAGCGGGAGAACAGATACGCAGTATTTT.

This clone was recorded only once. The chain links TRBV7-2 to TRBJ2-1; possibly TRBD2 for D (6 bases). Germline assignment: CDR1 SGHTA and CDR2 FQGNSA. The CDR3 consists of 15 residues. The V and J ends lost 4 bases and 5 bases respectively, with 15 bases between them. For the CDR3, the DNA is TGTGCCAGCAGCTCCTGGGCTAGCGTTAACAATGAGCAGTTCTTC. Translated, it gives CASSSWASVNNEQFF.

This clone came up once. The chain couples TRBV2 to TRBJ1-5; D is undetermined. V lost 3 bases to trimming and J lost 1 base, with 7 bases between them. Germline CDR1 and CDR2: SNHLY and FYNNEI. The CDR3 is 14 amino acids. For the CDR3, the DNA is TGTGCCAGCAGTGACTTATCGAGCAATCAGCCCCAGCATTTT. This translates into CASSDLSSNQPQHF.

In its sample, this clone was seen once. The rearrangement joins TRBV7-3 to TRBJ2-7, with a weak D call TRBD2 (5 bases). Germline V gene data show CDR1 as SGHTA and CDR2 as FQGTGA. V was trimmed by 2 bases and J by 3 bases, leaving 14 bases between them. CDR3 length: 15 residues. The CDR3: CASSLDGGGGYEQYF. Here the CDR3 DNA reads TGTGCCAGCAGCTTAGACGGTGGAGGTGGCTACGAGCAGTACTTC. Looking up the rest from reference TRBV7-3 and TRBJ2-7 gives the full variable domain: GAGVSQTPSNKVTEKGKYVELRCDPISGHTALYWYRQSLGQGPEFLIYFQGTGAADDSGLPNDRFFAVRPEGSVSTLKIQRTERGDSAVYLCASSLDGGGGYEQYFGPGTRLTVT.

This chain links TRBV19 with TRBJ2-1; 10 positions agree with TRBD2. Germline V gene sequence: CDR1 LNHDA, CDR2 SQIVND (reference sequence). The length of the CDR3 is 16 residues. Trimming at V came to 5 bases and at J to 4 bases, leaving 8 bases not matched to a gene. This chain's CDR3 is CASSGQLAGFYNEQFF. Written as DNA, the CDR3 is TGTGCCAGTAGTGGCCAACTAGCGGGGTTTTACAATGAGCAGTTCTTC. The full variable domain, its missing parts supplied by reference TRBV19 and TRBJ2-1, is DGGITQSPKYLFRKEGQNVTLSCEQNLNHDAMYWYRQDPGQGLRLIYYSQIVNDFQKGDIAEGYSVSREKKESFPLTVTSAQKNPTAFYLCASSGQLAGFYNEQFFGPGTRLTVL.

The chain combines TRBV28 with TRBJ1-5; 10 positions agree with TRBD1. V lost 4 bases and J lost 0; bases outside the gene matches: 12. The CDR3 has 19 amino acids. Per germline, CDR1 MDHEN and CDR2 SYDVKM. The CDR3 region has the DNA TGTGCCAGCAGTTCCTTCCGGGACAGGGGCTCCTATAGCAATCAGCCCCAGCATTTT. Protein product: CASSSFRDRGSYSNQPQHF.